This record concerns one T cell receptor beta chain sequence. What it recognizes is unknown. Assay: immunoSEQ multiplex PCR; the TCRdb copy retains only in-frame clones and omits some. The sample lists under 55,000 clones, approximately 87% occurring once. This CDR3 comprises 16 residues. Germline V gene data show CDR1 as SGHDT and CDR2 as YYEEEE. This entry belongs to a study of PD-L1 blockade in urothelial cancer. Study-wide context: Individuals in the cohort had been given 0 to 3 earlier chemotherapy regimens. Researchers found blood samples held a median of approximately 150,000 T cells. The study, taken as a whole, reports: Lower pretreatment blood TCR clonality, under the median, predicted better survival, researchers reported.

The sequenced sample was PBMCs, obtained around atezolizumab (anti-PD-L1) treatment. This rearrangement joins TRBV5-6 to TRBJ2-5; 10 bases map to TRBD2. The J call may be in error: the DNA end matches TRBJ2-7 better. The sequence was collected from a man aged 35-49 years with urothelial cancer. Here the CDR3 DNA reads TGTGCCAGCAGCAACCTAGCGGGGGAGGGTTACTACGAGCAGTACTTC. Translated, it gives CASSNLAGEGYYEQYF.